Shown below are 11 T cell receptor beta chains from a single sample sequenced in a study of T cells in Graves' hyperthyroidism and ophthalmopathy. Amplified TCR beta CDR3 regions came from RNA transcripts. First-round RT-PCR with HTBI primers amplified the TCR CDR3 region. MiXCR, applied by TCRdb to the multiplex PCR reads, yields one record per CDR3 protein. The table lists about 640,000 distinct CDR3 sequences, under 25% of them singletons. Sequencing was done on a sample of blood. The origin of the receptors is a man aged 25 to 45 with Graves' ophthalmopathy.

A few counts support this clonotype. This sequence joins TRBV9 and TRBJ1-1, with D maybe TRBD1 (5 bases). The CDR3 covers 18 residues. Per the germline V gene, CDR1 is SGDLS and CDR2 is YYNGEE. Trimming removed 4 bases from V and 2 bases from J, with 24 bases in between. The CDR3 sequence is CASSPQPPGGGRNTEAFF. CDR3 nucleotide sequence: TGTGCCAGCAGCCCGCAACCACCGGGGGGAGGTAGAAACACTGAAGCTTTCTTT.

This clonotype was observed many times. V and J are TRBV11-2 and TRBJ2-5; no firm D call. Trimming left V 5 bases short and J 4 bases short, with 11 bases between. The germline V gene has CDR1 SGHAT and CDR2 FQNNGV. This CDR3 contains 13 residues. The chain's CDR3 is CASSRLGIETQYF. As DNA, the CDR3 is TGTGCCAGCAGCCGACTGGGAATAGAGACCCAGTACTTC. The full variable domain, with the rest looked up from reference TRBV11-2 and TRBJ2-5, is EAGVAQSPRYKIIEKRQSVAFWCNPISGHATLYWYQQILGQGPKLLIQFQNNGVVDDSQLPKDRFSAERLKGVDSTLKIQPAKLEDSAVYLCASSRLGIETQYFGPGTRLLVL.

This clonotype was seen just once. V gene TRBV20-1 combines with J gene TRBJ2-7, with TRBD2 as a possible D gene (5 bases). Germline V CDR1 and CDR2: DFQATT, SNEGSKA (reference sequence). The CDR3 is made up of 13 amino acids. Trimming removed 0 bases at V and 6 bases at J, with 12 bases between. Here the CDR3 DNA reads TGCAGTGCTAGAGATGTAGGGAGTTTCGAGCAGTACTTC. This codes for CSARDVGSFEQYF.

This clonotype was observed a few times. J is TRBJ1-1 and V is TRBV5-1; D ambiguous. V lost 8 bases to trimming and J lost 3 bases, with 20 bases between them. This CDR3 comprises 15 residues. In germline, CDR1 is SGHRS, CDR2 YFSETQ. The CDR3 DNA reads as TGCGCCAGTTGTAATCAGATGGGTAGCGACACTGAAGCTTTCTTT. This sequence encodes CASCNQMGSDTEAFF.

This clonotype was counted many times. The chain couples TRBV27 to TRBJ1-1; 7 nucleotides align to TRBD1. Germline CDR1 and CDR2: MNHEY and SMNVEV (reference sequence). Trimming at V came to 2 bases and at J to 6 bases, leaving 6 bases not matched to a gene. The CDR3 has 14 residues. CDR3 bases: TGTGCCAGCAGTTTAGCCAGGGGGTTCCCTGAAGCTTTCTTT. Its translation is CASSLARGFPEAFF.

J is TRBJ1-1 and V is TRBV25-1, with D possibly being TRBD1 (6 bases). CDR1 and CDR2 (germline): MGHDK, SYGVNS. The CDR3 contains 17 residues. V was cut by 3 bases and J by 3 bases, with 20 bases left in between. CDR3 sequence reads: CASSEHGRGIVDTEAFF. The CDR3 DNA follows: TGTGCCAGCAGTGAGCACGGCAGGGGCATTGTTGACACTGAAGCTTTCTTT.

This clonotype turned up a few times. The chain has TRBV28 and TRBJ1-5; D may be TRBD1 (6 bases). CDR1 is MDHEN and CDR2 is SYDVKM in the germline V gene. CDR3 length: 14 amino acids. The germline V and J ends were trimmed by 6 bases and 4 bases, with 13 bases remaining between them. In DNA, the CDR3 is TGTGCCAGCAGCCCCGGGACACAGAATCAGCCCCAGCATTTT. Its protein product is CASSPGTQNQPQHF.

This clonotype was recorded many times. The V gene is TRBV7-6, the J gene TRBJ2-7; no clear D. The germline V gene has CDR1 SGHVS and CDR2 FNYEAQ. V shed 5 bases and J shed 0 bases, with 14 bases lying between them. This CDR3 contains 15 residues. The CDR3 loop reads CASSPGPSPSYEQYF. The CDR3 DNA is TGTGCCAGCAGCCCCGGGCCGAGCCCCTCCTACGAGCAGTACTTC.

The V gene is TRBV19, the J gene TRBJ1-1; TRBD1 agrees at 7 bases. V shed 9 bases, J shed 0 bases, and the junction held 7 bases outside the gene matches. The CDR3 has 14 residues. The V gene's germline CDR1 is LNHDA and CDR2 SQIVND (reference sequence). The CDR3 nucleotides are TGTGCCAGCAGGGGGGCGGGAATGAACACTGAAGCTTTCTTT. Translation gives CASRGAGMNTEAFF.

In this sample, this clonotype turned up many times. The chain joins TRBV28 to TRBJ2-7; D could derive from TRBD1 or TRBD2 (5 bases each). The germline V gene encodes CDR1 MDHEN and CDR2 SYDVKM. CDR3 size: 15 residues. The V end lost 5 bases, the J end lost 5 bases, and 19 bases lay between the germline ends. CDR3 sequence: CASSLGTTPRDEQYF. The DNA of the CDR3 is TGTGCCAGCAGTCTCGGGACCACTCCTCGGGACGAGCAGTACTTC.

This clonotype has only a few counts. V is TRBV6-2 or TRBV6-3 and J is TRBJ2-3; weak D call: TRBD2 (5 bases). The CDR3 covers 13 residues. In germline, CDR1 is MNHEY, CDR2 SVGEGT. Trimming pared 10 bases from V and 2 bases from J, leaving 13 bases between. For the CDR3, the DNA is TGTGCCACCCGAGGGAGCGTCACAGATACGCAGTATTTT. This sequence encodes CATRGSVTDTQYF.